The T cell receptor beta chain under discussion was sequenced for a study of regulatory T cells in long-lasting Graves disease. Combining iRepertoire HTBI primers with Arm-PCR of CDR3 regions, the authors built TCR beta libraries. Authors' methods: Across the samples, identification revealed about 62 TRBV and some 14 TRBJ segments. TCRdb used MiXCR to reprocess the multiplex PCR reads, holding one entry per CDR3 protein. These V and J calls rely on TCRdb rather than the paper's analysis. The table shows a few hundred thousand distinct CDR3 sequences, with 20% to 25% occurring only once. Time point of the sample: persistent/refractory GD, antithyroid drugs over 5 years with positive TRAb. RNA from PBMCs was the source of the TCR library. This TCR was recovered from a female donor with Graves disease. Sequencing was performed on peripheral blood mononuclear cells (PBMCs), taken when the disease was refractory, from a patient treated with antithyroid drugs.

The CDR3: CASSLSGGIEAFF. The CDR3 nucleotides are TGTGCCAGCAGTTTATCAGGGGGGATTGAAGCTTTCTTT. The J gene is TRBJ1-1, the V gene TRBV27, with TRBD1 as a possible D gene (6 bases). The CDR3 is 13 residues long. Deletions cut 0 bases from V and 7 bases from J, with 9 bases between. The germline V gene has CDR1 MNHEY and CDR2 SMNVEV (reference sequence).